One sample yielded the 14 T cell receptor beta chains listed below, sequenced in a study of cytomegalovirus exposure and HLA in healthy donors. The PCR had 60 Vbeta and 13 Jbeta primers. Data came from immunoSEQ multiplex PCR; TCRdb stores just in-frame clones and leaves some out. The sample records around 130,000 clones, over 75% being singletons. Material: PBMCs. The receptor source for this set is a boy younger than 18 in good health and CMV-seronegative.

The chain joins TRBV29-1 to TRBJ2-7, with D possibly TRBD1 on 7 matching bases. V lost 6 bases and J 0 bases, leaving 12 bases between the germline ends. In germline, CDR1 is SQVTM, CDR2 ANQGSEA. The CDR3 is 13 amino acids. CDR3: CSVQGGPSYEQYF. The CDR3 nucleotides read TGCAGCGTCCAGGGGGGACCCTCCTACGAGCAGTACTTC.

V and J are TRBV12-2 and TRBJ1-2; TRBD1, the table's D call, lacks a check against the DNA. TRBV12-2 counts as a pseudogene. The CDR3 totals 16 residues. For the CDR3, the DNA is TGTGCAAGTCGCTTAGGCCAGACAGACCTTGTCTATGGCTACACCTTC. Translated: CASRLGQTDLVYGYTF.

V usage is TRBV30 and J usage is TRBJ2-5; 14 bases are shared with TRBD2. The CDR3 runs to 18 residues. V shed 3 bases and J 4 bases; nucleotides not matched to a gene: 13. Germline CDR1 reads GTSNPN; CDR2 reads SVGIG (reference sequence). The DNA for the CDR3 is TGTGCCTGGAGAGGAGGGACTAGCGGGGGTGGTTGGGGAGAGACCCAGTACTTC. This encodes CAWRGGTSGGGWGETQYF.

With respect to this clone: At the DNA level, this CDR3 is encoded by other sequences in the same sample as well. The rearrangement uses TRBV29-1 and TRBJ2-7; D is possibly TRBD1 (5 bases). Deletions cut 4 bases from V and 3 bases from J, with 13 bases between. This CDR3 comprises 13 residues. The germline V gene has CDR1 SQVTM and CDR2 ANQGSEA. Written as DNA, the CDR3 is TGCAGCGTTGCTCAGGGCGTGATCTACGAGCAGTACTTC. Translation gives CSVAQGVIYEQYF.

J is TRBJ1-2 and V is TRBV7-9; D uncertain. The CDR3 length is 13 residues. Trimming took off 3 bases at V and 4 bases at J, with 9 bases between the two ends. Germline loops: CDR1 SEHNR, CDR2 FQNEAQ (reference sequence). CDR3 sequence (DNA): TGTGCCAGCAGCTTTTGGCGGAGCTATGGCTACACCTTC. Translation: CASSFWRSYGYTF.

This chain links TRBV27 with TRBJ2-7, with 7 bases aligning to TRBD2. Unmatched junction bases numbered 12, after V lost 5 bases and J lost 2 bases. Germline V CDR1 and CDR2: MNHEY, SMNVEV (reference sequence). The CDR3 runs to 16 residues. As DNA, the CDR3 is TGTGCCAGCAGTCTTATCCCTAGCGGAGGGACCTACGAGCAGTACTTC. This gives the protein CASSLIPSGGTYEQYF.

The J gene is TRBJ1-4, the V gene TRBV2, with 7 bases fitting TRBD1. Germline lookup yields CDR1 SNHLY and CDR2 FYNNEI. The trim removed 8 bases at V and 8 bases at J, leaving 8 bases unmatched. The CDR3 length is 13 residues. The CDR3 sequence is CASSRQGGEKLFF. The CDR3 DNA reads as TGTGCCAGCTCAAGACAGGGTGGCGAAAAACTGTTTTTT.

The rearrangement joins TRBV7-8 to TRBJ1-1, with 8 bases lining up with TRBD1. Germline trimming cut 3 bases from V and 1 base from J; bases unmatched to any gene: 1. The CDR3 loop spans 14 amino acids. CDR1 is SGHVS and CDR2 is FQNEAQ in the germline V gene. CDR3 residues: CASSFTGGNTEAFF. Here the CDR3 DNA reads TGTGCCAGCAGCTTCACAGGGGGGAACACTGAAGCTTTCTTT.

V and J are TRBV5-1 and TRBJ1-1, with 10 bases fitting TRBD1. CDR3 length equals 14 residues. With 4 bases clipped from V and 3 bases from J, the junction kept 3 bases outside the gene matches. Germline V gives CDR1 SGHRS, CDR2 YFSETQ. The CDR3 nucleotides read TGCGCCAGCAGCCCGGGGACAGGGGACACTGAAGCTTTCTTT. Its protein product is CASSPGTGDTEAFF.

The genes are TRBV6-5 and TRBJ2-1, with 8 positions matching TRBD2. Losses at the gene ends were 0 bases for V and 9 bases for J; bases not matched to a gene: 10. From germline, CDR1 is MNHEY and CDR2 SVGAGI. The CDR3 runs to 16 residues. CDR3 nucleotide sequence: TGTGCCAGCAGTTACTCCTCCGGGACTAGGCGGGTTGAGCAGTTCTTC. Its translation: CASSYSSGTRRVEQFF.

The CDR3 reads CASSLVQITDTQYF. The CDR3 coding sequence is TGTGCCAGCAGCTTAGTACAGATCACAGATACGCAGTATTTT. The chain uses TRBV7-2 and TRBJ2-3; no clear D. Trimming pared 1 base from V and 2 bases from J, leaving 7 bases between. The germline V gene encodes CDR1 SGHTA and CDR2 FQGNSA. The CDR3 has 14 residues. Supplemented by reference TRBV7-2 and TRBJ2-3, the full variable domain reads GAGVSQSPSNKVTEKGKDVELRCDPISGHTALYWYRQSLGQGLEFLIYFQGNSAPDKSGLPSDRFSAERTGGSVSTLTIQRTQQEDSAVYLCASSLVQITDTQYFGPGTRLTVL.

The V and J genes are TRBV5-6 and TRBJ2-7; possibly TRBD1 for D (5 bases). The CDR3 totals 14 residues. Germline CDR1 SGHDT, CDR2 YYEEEE. Trimming stripped 6 bases from V and 0 bases from J, with 13 bases between. In nucleotides, the CDR3 is TGTGCCAGCACCCCCCTCCAGGGCTCCTACGAGCAGTACTTC. Translating it yields CASTPLQGSYEQYF.

This sequence joins TRBV10-3 and TRBJ1-2, with D unresolved. Per germline, CDR1 ENHRY and CDR2 SYGVKD. The CDR3 sequence is 15 residues long. V dropped 2 bases and J dropped 0 bases, with 10 bases sitting between them. CDR3 protein: CAISEPGGANYGYTF. The CDR3 nucleotides read TGTGCCATCAGTGAGCCCGGCGGGGCTAACTATGGCTACACCTTC.

This chain links TRBV13 with TRBJ1-1; D ambiguous. CDR1 PRHDT and CDR2 FYEKMQ come from the germline V gene (reference sequence). Trimming removed 3 bases at V and 1 base at J, with 12 bases between. The CDR3 loop spans 15 amino acids. CDR3: CASSLSSNSNTEAFF. For the CDR3, the DNA is TGTGCCAGCAGCTTGTCCAGTAATTCGAACACTGAAGCTTTCTTT.